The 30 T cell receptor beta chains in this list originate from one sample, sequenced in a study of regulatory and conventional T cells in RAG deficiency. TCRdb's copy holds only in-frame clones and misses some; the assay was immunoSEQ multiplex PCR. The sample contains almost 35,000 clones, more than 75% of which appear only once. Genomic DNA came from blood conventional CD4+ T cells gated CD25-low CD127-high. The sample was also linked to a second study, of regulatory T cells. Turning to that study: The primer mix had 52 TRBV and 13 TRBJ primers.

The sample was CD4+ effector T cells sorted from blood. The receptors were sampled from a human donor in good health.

Here the CDR3 reads CASSFGGSRDTQYF. The CDR3 nucleotides are TGTGCCAGCAGTTTCGGGGGAAGTAGGGATACGCAGTATTTT. The gene calls are TRBV28 and TRBJ2-3; D possibly corresponds to TRBD2 (6 bases). Germline assignment: CDR1 MDHEN and CDR2 SYDVKM. CDR3 length equals 14 residues. V lost 3 bases and J lost 6, with 13 bases in between.

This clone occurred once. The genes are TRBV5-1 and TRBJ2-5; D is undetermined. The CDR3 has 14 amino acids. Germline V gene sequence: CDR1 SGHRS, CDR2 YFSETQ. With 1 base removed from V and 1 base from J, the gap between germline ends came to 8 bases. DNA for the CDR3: TGCGCCAGCAGCTTGACAGCTTCCCAAGAGACCCAGTACTTC. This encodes CASSLTASQETQYF.

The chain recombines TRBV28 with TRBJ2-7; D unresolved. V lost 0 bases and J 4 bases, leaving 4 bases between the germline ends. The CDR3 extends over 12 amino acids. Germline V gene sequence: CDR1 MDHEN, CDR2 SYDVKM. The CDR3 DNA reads TGTGCCAGCAGTTTATGGGGATACGAGCAGTACTTC. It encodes CASSLWGYEQYF.

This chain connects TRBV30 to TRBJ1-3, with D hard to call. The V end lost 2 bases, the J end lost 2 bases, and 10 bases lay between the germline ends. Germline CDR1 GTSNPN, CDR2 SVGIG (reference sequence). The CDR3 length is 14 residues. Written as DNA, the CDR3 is TGTGCCTGGAGTCGAGAGGGCCCTGGAAACACCATATATTTT. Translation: CAWSREGPGNTIYF.

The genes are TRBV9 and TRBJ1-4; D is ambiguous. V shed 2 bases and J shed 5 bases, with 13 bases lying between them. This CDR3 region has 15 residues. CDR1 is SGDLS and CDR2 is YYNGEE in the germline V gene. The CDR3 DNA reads TGTGCCAGCAGCGTTTTAGACGATATAAATGAAAAACTGTTTTTT. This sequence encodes CASSVLDDINEKLFF.

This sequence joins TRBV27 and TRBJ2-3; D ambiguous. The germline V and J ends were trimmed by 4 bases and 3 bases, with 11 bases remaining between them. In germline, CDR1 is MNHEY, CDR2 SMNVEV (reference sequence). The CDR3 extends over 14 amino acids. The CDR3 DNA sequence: TGTGCCAGCAGTTCCCCCCAGACGACAGATACGCAGTATTTT. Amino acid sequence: CASSSPQTTDTQYF.

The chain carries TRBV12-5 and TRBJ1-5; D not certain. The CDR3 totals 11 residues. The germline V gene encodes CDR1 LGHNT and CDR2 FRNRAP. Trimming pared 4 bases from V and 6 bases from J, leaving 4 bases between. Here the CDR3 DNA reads TGTGCTAGTGGTTCGGGTCAGCCCCAGCATTTT. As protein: CASGSGQPQHF.

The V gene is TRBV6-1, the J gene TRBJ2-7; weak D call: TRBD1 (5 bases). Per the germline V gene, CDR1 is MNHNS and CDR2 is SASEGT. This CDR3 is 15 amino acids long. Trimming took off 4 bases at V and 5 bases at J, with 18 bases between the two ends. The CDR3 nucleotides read TGTGCCAGCAGTGCAATCGGGTCAGGGTTACACGAGCAGTACTTC. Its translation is CASSAIGSGLHEQYF.

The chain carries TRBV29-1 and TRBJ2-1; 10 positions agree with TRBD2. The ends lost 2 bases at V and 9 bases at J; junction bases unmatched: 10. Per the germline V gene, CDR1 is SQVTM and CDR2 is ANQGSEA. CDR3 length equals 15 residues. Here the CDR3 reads CSVETRLAGEGEQFF. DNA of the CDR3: TGCAGCGTTGAAACGCGCCTAGCGGGGGAGGGTGAGCAGTTCTTC.

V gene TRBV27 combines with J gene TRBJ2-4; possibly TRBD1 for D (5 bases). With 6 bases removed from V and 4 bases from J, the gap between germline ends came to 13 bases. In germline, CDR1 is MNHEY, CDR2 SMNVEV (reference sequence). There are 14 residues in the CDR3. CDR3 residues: CASSPQAGKNIQYF. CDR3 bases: TGTGCCAGCAGCCCTCAGGCAGGGAAAAACATTCAGTACTTC.

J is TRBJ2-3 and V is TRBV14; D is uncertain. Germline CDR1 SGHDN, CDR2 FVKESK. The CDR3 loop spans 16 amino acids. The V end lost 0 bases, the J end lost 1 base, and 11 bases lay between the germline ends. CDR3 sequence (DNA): TGTGCCAGCAGCCAAGATCTGGGGTTGGGCACAGATACGCAGTATTTT. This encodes CASSQDLGLGTDTQYF.

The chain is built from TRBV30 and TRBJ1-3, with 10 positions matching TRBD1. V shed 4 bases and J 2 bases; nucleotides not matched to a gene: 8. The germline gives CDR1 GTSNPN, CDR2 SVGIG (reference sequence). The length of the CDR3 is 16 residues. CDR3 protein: CAWNRGGTGAGNTIYF. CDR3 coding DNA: TGTGCCTGGAACAGGGGGGGGACAGGGGCTGGAAACACCATATATTTT.

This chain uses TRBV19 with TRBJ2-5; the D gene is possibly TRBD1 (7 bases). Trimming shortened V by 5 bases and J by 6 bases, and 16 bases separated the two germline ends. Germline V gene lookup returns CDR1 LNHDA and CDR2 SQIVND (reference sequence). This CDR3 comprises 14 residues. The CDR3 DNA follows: TGTGCCAGTAGTCGGAGGGGGCGCGATCAGACCCAGTACTTC. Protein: CASSRRGRDQTQYF.

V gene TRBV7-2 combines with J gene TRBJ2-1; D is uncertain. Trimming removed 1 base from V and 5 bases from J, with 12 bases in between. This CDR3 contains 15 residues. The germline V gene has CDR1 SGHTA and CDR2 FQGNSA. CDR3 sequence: CASSLVRAADNEQFF. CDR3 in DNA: TGTGCCAGCAGCTTAGTTCGGGCAGCCGACAATGAGCAGTTCTTC. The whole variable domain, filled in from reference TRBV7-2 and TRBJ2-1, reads GAGVSQSPSNKVTEKGKDVELRCDPISGHTALYWYRQSLGQGLEFLIYFQGNSAPDKSGLPSDRFSAERTGGSVSTLTIQRTQQEDSAVYLCASSLVRAADNEQFFGPGTRLTVL.

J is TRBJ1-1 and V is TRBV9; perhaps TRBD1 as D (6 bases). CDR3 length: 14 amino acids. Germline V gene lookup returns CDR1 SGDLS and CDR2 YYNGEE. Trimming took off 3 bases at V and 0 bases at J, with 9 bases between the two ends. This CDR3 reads CASSEGDLNTEAFF. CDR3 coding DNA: TGTGCCAGCAGCGAGGGGGATTTGAACACTGAAGCTTTCTTT.

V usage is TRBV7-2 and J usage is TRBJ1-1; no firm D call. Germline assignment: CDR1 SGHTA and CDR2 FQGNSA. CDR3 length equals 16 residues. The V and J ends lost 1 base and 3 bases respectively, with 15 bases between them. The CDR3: CASSLVSGRLDTEAFF. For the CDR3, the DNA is TGTGCCAGCAGCTTAGTTTCGGGGAGGTTAGACACTGAAGCTTTCTTT.

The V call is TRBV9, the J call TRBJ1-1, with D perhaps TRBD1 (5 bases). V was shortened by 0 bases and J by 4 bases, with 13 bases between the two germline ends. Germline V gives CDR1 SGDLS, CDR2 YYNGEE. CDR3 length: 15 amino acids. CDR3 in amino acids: CASSVEARRGTEAFF. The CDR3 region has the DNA TGTGCCAGCAGCGTAGAGGCGCGTAGGGGCACTGAAGCTTTCTTT. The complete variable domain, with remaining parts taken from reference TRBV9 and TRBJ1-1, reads DSGVTQTPKHLITATGQRVTLRCSPRSGDLSVYWYQQSLDQGLQFLIQYYNGEERAKGNILERFSAQQFPDLHSELNLSSLELGDSALYFCASSVEARRGTEAFFGQGTRLTVV.

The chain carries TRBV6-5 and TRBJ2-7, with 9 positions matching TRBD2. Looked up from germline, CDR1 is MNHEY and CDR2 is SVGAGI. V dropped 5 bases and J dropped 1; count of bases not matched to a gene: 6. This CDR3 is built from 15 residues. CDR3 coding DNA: TGTGCCAGCAGTCAGAGCGGGGGGCGATCCTACGAGCAGTACTTC. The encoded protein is CASSQSGGRSYEQYF.

The CDR3 sequence: CASSEGTGGYYGYTF. The DNA for the CDR3 is TGTGCCAGCAGCGAGGGGACAGGGGGGTACTATGGCTACACCTTC. The chain is built from TRBV9 and TRBJ1-2; 11 bases map to TRBD1. The V segment lost 3 bases and the J segment 3 bases; nucleotides outside the gene matches: 4. This CDR3 region has 15 residues. The germline V gene encodes CDR1 SGDLS and CDR2 YYNGEE.

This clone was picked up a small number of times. This chain's CDR3 is CASGSQEGSPLHF. The DNA for the CDR3 is TGTGCCAGCGGGTCCCAGGAGGGATCACCCCTCCACTTT. The rearrangement uses TRBV6-1 and TRBJ1-6; D gene unclear. Trimming removed 8 bases from V and 10 bases from J, with 15 bases in between. Per the germline V gene, CDR1 is MNHNS and CDR2 is SASEGT. The length of the CDR3 is 13 residues.

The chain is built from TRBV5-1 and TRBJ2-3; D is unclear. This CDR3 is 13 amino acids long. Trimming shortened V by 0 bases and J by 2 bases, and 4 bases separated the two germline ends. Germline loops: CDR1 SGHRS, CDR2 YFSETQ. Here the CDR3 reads CASSLVLTDTQYF. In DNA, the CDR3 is TGCGCCAGCAGCTTGGTTCTCACAGATACGCAGTATTTT.

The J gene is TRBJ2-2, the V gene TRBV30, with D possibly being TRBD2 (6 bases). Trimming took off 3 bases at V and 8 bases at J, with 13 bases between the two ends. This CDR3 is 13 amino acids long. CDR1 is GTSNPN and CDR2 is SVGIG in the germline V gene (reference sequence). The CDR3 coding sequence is TGTGCCTGGAGACTGGGACTTGTAGGGGAGCTGTTTTTT. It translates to CAWRLGLVGELFF.

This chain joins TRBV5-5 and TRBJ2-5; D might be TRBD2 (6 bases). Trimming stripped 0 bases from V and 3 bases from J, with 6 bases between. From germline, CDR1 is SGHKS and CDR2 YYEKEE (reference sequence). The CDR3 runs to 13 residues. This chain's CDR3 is CASSLGLEETQYF. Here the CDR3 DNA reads TGTGCCAGCAGCTTGGGACTAGAAGAGACCCAGTACTTC.

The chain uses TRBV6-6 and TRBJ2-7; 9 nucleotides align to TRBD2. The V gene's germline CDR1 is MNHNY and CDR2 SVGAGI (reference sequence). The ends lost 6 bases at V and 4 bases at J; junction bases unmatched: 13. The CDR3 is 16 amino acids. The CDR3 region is CASSRTDRRGGYEQYF. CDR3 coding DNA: TGTGCCAGCAGCCGAACGGACCGGCGGGGGGGATACGAGCAGTACTTC.

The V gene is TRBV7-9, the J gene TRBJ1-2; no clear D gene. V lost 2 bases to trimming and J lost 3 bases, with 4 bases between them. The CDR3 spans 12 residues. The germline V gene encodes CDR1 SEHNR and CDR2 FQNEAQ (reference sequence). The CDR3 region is CASSLSDYGYTF. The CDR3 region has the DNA TGTGCCAGCAGCTTATCAGACTATGGCTACACCTTC.

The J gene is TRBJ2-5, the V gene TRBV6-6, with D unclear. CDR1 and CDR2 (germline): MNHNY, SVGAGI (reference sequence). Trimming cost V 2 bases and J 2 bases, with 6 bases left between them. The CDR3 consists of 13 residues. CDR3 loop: CASSYGSQETQYF. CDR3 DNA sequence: TGTGCCAGCAGTTACGGCAGTCAAGAGACCCAGTACTTC.

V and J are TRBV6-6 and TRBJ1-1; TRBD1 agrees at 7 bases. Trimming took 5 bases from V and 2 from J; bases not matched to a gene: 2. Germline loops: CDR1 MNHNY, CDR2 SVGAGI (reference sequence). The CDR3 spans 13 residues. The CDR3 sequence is CASSRQGNTEAFF. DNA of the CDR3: TGTGCCAGCAGTCGACAGGGCAACACTGAAGCTTTCTTT.

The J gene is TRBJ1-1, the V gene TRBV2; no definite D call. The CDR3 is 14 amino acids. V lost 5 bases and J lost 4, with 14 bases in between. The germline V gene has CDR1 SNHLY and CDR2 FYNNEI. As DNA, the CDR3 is TGTGCCAGCAGTCCCAAGGGTTGGGGCACTGAAGCTTTCTTT. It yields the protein CASSPKGWGTEAFF.

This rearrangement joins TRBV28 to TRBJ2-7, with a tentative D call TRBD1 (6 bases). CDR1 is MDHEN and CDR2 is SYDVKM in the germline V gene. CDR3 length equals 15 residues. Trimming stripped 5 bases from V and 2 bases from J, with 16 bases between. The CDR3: CASSRPGRGTYEQYF. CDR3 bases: TGTGCCAGCAGTCGGCCGGGCAGGGGAACCTACGAGCAGTACTTC.

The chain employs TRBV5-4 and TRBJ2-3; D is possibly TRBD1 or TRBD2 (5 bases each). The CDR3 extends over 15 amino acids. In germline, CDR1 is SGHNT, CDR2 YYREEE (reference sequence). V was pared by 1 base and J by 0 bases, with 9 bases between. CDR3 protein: CASSLNGGSTDTQYF. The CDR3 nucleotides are TGTGCCAGCAGCTTGAATGGGGGTAGCACAGATACGCAGTATTTT.